The source of this T cell receptor beta chain is a study of shared clonotypes between healthy human individuals. Study-level findings and limits: Generation probabilities of non-shared clonotypes were lower (relative to those shared by all four donors). The expectation was that sequencing depth would affect clonotype sharing among donors.

With respect to this clone: The antigen is not known.

Generated by immunoSEQ multiplex PCR, the TCRdb table keeps only in-frame clones and is missing some. The sample consists of approximately 2,200,000 clones, roughly 91% of them appearing once. Between the trimmed V and J ends, which lost 5 bases and 3 bases, there was a span of 16 bases. The CDR3 extends over 15 amino acids. CDR1 is MNHNS, CDR2 SASEGT, per germline. Naive CD8 cells comprised CD45RO-negative, CCR7-positively selected cells, excluding terminally differentiated effector memory CD45RA+ cells. V gene TRBV6-1 combines with J gene TRBJ1-1, with D hard to call. Sequencing was done on a sample of naive CD8+ T cells from PBMCs. The receptor's source is a man younger than 35 in good health. Some clones in this sample may be carry-over from other donors' samples. CDR3 amino acids: CASSTGSGLHTEAFF. The CDR3 bases are TGTGCCAGCAGTACGGGCTCCGGACTGCACACTGAAGCTTTCTTT.